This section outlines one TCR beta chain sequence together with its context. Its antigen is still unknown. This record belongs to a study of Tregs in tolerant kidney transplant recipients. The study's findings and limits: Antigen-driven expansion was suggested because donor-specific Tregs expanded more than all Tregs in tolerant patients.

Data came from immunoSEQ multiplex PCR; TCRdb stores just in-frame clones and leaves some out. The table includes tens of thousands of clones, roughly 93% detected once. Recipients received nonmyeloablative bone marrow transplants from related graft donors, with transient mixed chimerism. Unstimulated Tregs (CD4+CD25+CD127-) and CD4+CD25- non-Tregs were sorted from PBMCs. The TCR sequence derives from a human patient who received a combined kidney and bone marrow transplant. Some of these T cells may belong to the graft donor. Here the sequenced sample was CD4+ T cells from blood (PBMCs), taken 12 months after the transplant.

CDR3 DNA sequence: TGTGCCAGCAGCCAAGATATTGACAGGGGGCAGTATTTT. Translating gives CASSQDIDRGQYF. V and J are TRBV4-2 and TRBJ2-3; 8 positions agree with TRBD1. Per the germline V gene, CDR1 is LGHNA and CDR2 is YNFKEQ. CDR3 length: 13 amino acids. The V and J ends lost 0 bases and 11 bases, in that order; junction bases with no gene match: 4.